The present TCR beta chain was sequenced within a study of blood T cells in healthy people across ages. Overall study context: Per every two T cells, about one barcoded beta molecule was captured by template switching.

A note on this clonotype: What it binds is unknown.

Using a J-beta primer mix together with a sample-barcoded 5' primer, a second PCR was run for roughly 6 to 11 cycles. Using its own MiXCR run on the 5' RACE reads, TCRdb lists one record per CDR3 protein. Of more than 800,000 distinct CDR3 sequences in the sample, 29% were seen once. The V end was cut by 1 base, the J end by 1 base, with 10 bases between. The CDR3 has 15 amino acids. Germline V gene sequence: CDR1 MGHRA, CDR2 YSYEKL. General study findings and limits: Diversity was higher, and naive CD4+ cells more numerous, in long-lived donors than in aged donors. Unsorted PBMC material precluded a definitive naive versus antigen-experienced comparison.

The source of this sequence is a woman older than 75 in good health. The chain joins TRBV4-1 to TRBJ2-5; D is unclear. Sequencing input: blood. The CDR3 sequence is CASSQGSSSQETQYF. CDR3 DNA sequence: TGCGCCAGCAGCCAAGGATCATCGTCCCAAGAGACCCAGTACTTC.